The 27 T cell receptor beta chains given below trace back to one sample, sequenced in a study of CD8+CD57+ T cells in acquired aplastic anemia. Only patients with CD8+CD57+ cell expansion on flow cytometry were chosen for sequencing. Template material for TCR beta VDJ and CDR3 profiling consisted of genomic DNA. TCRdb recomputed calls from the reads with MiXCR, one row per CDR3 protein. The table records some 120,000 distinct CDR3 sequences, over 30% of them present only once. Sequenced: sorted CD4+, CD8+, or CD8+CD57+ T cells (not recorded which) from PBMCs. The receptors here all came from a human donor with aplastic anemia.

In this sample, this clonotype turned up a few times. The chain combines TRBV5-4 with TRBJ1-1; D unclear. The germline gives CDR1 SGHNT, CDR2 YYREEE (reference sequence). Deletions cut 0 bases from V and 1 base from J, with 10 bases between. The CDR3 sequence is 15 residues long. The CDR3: CASSLGGKGNTEAFF. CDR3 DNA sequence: TGTGCCAGCAGCTTGGGGGGTAAGGGGAACACTGAAGCTTTCTTT.

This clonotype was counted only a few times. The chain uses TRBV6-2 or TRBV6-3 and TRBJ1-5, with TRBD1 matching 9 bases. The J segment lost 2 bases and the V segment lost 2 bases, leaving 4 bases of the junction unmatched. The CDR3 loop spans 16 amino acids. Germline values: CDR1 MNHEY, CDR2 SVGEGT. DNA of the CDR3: TGTGCCAGCAGTTACGGGACAGGGAATGGCAATCAGCCCCAGCATTTT. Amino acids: CASSYGTGNGNQPQHF.

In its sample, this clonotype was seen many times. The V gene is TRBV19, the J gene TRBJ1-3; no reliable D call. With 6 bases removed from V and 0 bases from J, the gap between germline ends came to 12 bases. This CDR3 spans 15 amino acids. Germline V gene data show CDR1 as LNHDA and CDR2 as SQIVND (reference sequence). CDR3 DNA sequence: TGTGCCAGTAGCTCCGCGGGGAACTCTGGAAACACCATATATTTT. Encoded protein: CASSSAGNSGNTIYF.

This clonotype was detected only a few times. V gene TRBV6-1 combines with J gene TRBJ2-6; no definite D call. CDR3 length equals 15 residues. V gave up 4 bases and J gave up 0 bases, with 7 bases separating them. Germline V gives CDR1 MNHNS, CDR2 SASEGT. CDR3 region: CASSVQSSGANVLTF. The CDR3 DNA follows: TGTGCCAGCAGTGTACAGAGCTCTGGGGCCAACGTCCTGACTTTC.

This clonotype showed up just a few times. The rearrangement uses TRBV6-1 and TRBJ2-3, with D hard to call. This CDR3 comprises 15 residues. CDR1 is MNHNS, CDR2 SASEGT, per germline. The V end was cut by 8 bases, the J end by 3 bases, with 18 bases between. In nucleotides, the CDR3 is TGTGCCAGCCCTCGTGACCCCTCTTTGACAGATACGCAGTATTTT. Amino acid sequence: CASPRDPSLTDTQYF.

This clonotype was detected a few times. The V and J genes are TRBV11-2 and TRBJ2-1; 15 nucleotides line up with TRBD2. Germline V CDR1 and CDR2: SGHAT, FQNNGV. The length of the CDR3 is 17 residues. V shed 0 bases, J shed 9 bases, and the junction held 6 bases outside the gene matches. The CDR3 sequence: CASSLDKGLAGGGEQFF. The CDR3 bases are TGTGCCAGCAGCTTAGATAAGGGACTAGCGGGGGGAGGTGAGCAGTTCTTC.

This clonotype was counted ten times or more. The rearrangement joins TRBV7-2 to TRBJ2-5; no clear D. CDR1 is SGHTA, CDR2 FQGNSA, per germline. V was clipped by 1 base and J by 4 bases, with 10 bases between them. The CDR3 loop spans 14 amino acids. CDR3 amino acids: CASSLVGFGETQYF. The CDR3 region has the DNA TGTGCCAGCAGCTTAGTGGGTTTTGGAGAGACCCAGTACTTC. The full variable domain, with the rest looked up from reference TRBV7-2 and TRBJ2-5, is GAGVSQSPSNKVTEKGKDVELRCDPISGHTALYWYRQSLGQGLEFLIYFQGNSAPDKSGLPSDRFSAERTGGSVSTLTIQRTQQEDSAVYLCASSLVGFGETQYFGPGTRLLVL.

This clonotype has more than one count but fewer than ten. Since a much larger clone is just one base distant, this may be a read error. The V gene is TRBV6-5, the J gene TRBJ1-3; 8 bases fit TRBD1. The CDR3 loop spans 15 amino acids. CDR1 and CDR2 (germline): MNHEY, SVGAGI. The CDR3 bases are TGTGCCAGCAGTTACGGACAGGGAGCTGGAAACACCGTATATTTT. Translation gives CASSYGQGAGNTVYF.

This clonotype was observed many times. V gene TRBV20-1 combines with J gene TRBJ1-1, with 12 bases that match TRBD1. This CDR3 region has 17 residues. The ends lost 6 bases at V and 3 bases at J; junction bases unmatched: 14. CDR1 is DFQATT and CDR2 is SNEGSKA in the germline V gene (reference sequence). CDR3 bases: TGCAGTGCGGAACTCCGGGACAGGGGGCAGTTGTACACTGAAGCTTTCTTT. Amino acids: CSAELRDRGQLYTEAFF.

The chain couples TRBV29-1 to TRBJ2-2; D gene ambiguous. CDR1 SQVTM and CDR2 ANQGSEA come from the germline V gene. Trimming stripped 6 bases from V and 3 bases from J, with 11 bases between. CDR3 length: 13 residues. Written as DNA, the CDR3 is TGCAGCGTAGATGTGACACACACCGGGGAGCTGTTTTTT. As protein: CSVDVTHTGELFF.

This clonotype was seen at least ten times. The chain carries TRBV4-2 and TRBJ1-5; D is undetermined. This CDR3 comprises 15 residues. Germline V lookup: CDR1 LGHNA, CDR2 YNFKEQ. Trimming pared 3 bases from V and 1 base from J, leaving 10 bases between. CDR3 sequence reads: CASSQGGESNQPQHF. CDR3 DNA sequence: TGTGCCAGCAGCCAGGGAGGAGAAAGCAATCAGCCCCAGCATTTT.

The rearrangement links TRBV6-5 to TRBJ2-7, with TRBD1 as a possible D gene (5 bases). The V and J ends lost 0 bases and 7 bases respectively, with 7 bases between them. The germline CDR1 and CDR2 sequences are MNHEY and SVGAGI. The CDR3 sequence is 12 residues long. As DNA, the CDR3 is TGTGCCAGCAGTTACTCGACAGAGGAGCAGTACTTC. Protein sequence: CASSYSTEEQYF.

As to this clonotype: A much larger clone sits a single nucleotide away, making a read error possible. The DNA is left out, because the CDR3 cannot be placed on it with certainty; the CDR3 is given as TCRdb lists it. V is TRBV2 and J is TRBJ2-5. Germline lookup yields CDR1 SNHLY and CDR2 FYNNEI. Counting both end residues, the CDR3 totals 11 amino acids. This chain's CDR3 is CASILEETQCF.

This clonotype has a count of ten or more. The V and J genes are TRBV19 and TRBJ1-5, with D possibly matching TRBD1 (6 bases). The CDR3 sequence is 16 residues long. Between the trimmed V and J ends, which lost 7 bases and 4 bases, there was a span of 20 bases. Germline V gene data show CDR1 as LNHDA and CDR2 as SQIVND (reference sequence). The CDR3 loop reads CASTQWTVLPNQPQHF. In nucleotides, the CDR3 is TGTGCCAGTACCCAGTGGACAGTTCTCCCTAATCAGCCCCAGCATTTT.

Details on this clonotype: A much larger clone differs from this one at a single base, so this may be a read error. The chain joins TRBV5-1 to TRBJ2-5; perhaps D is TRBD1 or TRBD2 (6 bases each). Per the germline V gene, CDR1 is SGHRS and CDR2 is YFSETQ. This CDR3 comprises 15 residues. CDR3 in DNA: TGCGCCAGCAGCTCGAACGGGGGCCCCTCTGAGACCCAGCACTTC. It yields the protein CASSSNGGPSETQHF.

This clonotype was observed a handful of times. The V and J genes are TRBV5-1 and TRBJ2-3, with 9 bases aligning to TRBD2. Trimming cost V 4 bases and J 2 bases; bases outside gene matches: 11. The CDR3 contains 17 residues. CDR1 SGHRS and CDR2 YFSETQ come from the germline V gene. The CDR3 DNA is TGCGCCAGCAGCAAAGCCCTTAGCGGGGGCAACACAGATACGCAGTATTTT. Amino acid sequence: CASSKALSGGNTDTQYF. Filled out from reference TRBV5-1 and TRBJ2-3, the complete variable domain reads KAGVTQTPRYLIKTRGQQVTLSCSPISGHRSVSWYQQTPGQGLQFLFEYFSETQRNKGNFPGRFSGRQFSNSRSEMNVSTLELGDSALYLCASSKALSGGNTDTQYFGPGTRLTVL.

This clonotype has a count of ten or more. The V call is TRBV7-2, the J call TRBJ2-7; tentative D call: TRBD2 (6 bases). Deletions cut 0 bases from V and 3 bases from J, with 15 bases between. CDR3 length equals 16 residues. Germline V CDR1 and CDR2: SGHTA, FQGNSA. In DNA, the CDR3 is TGTGCCAGCAGCTTAGCGAGGCTAGCGTTCATCTACGAGCAGTACTTC. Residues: CASSLARLAFIYEQYF.

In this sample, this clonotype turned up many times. The CDR3 loop is CASSSSGTANRLDTQYF. CDR3 DNA: TGTGCCAGCAGCTCTTCCGGGACCGCAAATCGATTAGATACGCAGTATTTT. The rearrangement uses TRBV11-1 and TRBJ2-3; the D call may be TRBD1 or TRBD2 (5 bases each). The CDR3 has 17 residues. Per the germline V gene, CDR1 is SGHAT and CDR2 is FQDESV (reference sequence). The V and J ends lost 4 bases and 5 bases respectively, with 22 bases between them.

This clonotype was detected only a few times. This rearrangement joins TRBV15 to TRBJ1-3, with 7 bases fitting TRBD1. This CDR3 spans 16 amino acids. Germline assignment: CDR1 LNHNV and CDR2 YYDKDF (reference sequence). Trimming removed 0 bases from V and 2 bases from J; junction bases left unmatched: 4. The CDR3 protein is CATSREQGTPGNTIYF. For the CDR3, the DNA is TGTGCCACCAGCAGAGAACAGGGGACACCTGGAAACACCATATATTTT.

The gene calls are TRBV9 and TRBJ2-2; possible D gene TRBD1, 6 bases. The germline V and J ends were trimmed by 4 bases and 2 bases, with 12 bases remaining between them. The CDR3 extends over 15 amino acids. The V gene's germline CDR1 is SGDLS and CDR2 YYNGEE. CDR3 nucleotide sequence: TGTGCCAGCAGCCGACGGACAGCCAACACCGGGGAGCTGTTTTTT. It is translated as CASSRRTANTGELFF.

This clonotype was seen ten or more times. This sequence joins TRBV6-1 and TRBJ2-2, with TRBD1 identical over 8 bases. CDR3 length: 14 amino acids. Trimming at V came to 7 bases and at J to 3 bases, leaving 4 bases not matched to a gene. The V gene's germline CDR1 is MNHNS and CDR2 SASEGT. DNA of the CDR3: TGTGCCAGCATGGGACAGGCGGACACCGGGGAGCTGTTTTTT. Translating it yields CASMGQADTGELFF.

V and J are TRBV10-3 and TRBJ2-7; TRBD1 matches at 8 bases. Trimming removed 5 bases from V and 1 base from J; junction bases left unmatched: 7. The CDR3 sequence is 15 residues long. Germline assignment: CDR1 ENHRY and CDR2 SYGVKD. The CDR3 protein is CAISQGQANSYEQYF. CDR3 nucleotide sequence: TGTGCCATCAGTCAGGGACAGGCAAATTCCTACGAGCAGTACTTC.

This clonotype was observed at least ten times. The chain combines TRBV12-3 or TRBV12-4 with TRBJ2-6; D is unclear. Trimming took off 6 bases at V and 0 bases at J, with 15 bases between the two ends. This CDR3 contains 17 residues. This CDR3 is CASSPVGRTSGANVLTF. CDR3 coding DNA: TGTGCCAGCAGCCCGGTTGGCCGCACCTCTGGGGCCAACGTCCTGACTTTC.

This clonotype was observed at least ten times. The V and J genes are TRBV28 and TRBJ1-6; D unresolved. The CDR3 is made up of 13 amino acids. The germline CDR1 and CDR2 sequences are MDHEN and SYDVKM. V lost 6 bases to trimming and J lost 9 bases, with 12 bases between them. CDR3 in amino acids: CASRRDVGSPLHF. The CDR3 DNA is TGTGCCAGCAGGAGGGATGTAGGTTCACCCCTCCACTTT.

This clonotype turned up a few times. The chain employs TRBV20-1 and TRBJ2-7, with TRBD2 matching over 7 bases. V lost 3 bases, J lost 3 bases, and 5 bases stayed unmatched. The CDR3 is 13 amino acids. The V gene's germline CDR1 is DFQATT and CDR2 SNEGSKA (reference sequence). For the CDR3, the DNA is TGCAGTGCTAGTGTTCTAGCGGTCTACGAGCAGTACTTC. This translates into CSASVLAVYEQYF.

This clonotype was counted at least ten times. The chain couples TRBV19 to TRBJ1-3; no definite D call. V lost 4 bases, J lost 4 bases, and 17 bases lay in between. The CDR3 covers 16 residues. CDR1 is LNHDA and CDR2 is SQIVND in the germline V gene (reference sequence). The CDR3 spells CASSTRTVLTGNTIYF. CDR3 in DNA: TGTGCCAGTAGTACGAGAACAGTTCTCACGGGAAACACCATATATTTT.

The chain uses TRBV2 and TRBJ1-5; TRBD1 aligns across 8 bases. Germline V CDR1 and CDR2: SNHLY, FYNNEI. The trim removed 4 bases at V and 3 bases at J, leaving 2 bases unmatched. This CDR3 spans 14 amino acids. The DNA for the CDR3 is TGTGCCAGCAGTGGACAGGGGATCAATCAGCCCCAGCATTTT. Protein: CASSGQGINQPQHF. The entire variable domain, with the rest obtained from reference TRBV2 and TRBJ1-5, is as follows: EPEVTQTPSHQVTQMGQEVILRCVPISNHLYFYWYRQILGQKVEFLVSFYNNEISEKSEIFDDQFSVERPDGSNFTLKIRSTKLEDSAMYFCASSGQGINQPQHFGDGTRLSIL.